This entry is about one TCR beta chain. The protocol was immunoSEQ multiplex PCR, while the TCRdb copy is restricted to in-frame clones and leaves out a portion. The repertoire holds around 260,000 clones, about 86% seen once, with over 4% in the top ten. CDR1 and CDR2 (germline): PRHDT, FYEKMQ (reference sequence). The trim removed 5 bases at V and 2 bases at J, leaving 16 bases unmatched. The CDR3 has 20 residues. This record belongs to a study of blood T cell repertoires in COVID-19. Study at large: The study drew acute and convalescent COVID-19 samples from the United States, Italy and Spain.

Across about 22 US areas, participants ranged in age from 18 to 89 years. Donors were grouped by their self-reported clinical history. Sequenced input: PBMCs or T cells enriched from blood (not recorded which). The receptor comes from a man aged 25 to 45 with acute COVID-19. The chain is built from TRBV13 and TRBJ2-3; the match to TRBD2 covers 13 bases. The CDR3 protein is CASSPQGEELAGGNTDTQYF. The CDR3 DNA sequence: TGTGCCAGCAGCCCCCAAGGGGAGGAACTAGCGGGGGGGAACACAGATACGCAGTATTTT.